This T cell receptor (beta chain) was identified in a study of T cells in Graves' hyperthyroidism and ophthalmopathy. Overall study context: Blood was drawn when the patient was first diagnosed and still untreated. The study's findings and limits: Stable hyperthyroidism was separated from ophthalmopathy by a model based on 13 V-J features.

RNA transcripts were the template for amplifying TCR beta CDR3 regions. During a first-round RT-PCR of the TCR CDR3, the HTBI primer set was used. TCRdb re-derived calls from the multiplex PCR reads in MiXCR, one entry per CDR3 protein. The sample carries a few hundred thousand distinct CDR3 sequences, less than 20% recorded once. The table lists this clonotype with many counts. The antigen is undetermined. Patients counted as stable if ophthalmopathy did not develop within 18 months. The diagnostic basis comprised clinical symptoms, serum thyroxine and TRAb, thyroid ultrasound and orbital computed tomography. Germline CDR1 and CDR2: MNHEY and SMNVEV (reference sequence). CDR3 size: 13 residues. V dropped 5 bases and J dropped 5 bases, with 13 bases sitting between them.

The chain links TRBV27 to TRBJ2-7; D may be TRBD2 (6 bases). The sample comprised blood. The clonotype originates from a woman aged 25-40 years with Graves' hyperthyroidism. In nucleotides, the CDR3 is TGTGCCAGCAGTCAGGGATGGAGGGACGAGCAGTACTTC. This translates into CASSQGWRDEQYF.